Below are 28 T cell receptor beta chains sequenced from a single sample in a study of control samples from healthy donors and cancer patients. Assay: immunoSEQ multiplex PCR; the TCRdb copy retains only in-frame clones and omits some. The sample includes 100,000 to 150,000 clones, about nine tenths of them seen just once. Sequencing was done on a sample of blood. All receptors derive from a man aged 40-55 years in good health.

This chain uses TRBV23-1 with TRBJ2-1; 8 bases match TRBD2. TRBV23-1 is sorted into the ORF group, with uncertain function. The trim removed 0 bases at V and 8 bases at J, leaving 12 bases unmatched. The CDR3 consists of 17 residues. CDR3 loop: CASSQSMRSGGRDEQFF. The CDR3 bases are TGCGCCAGCAGTCAATCGATGCGGAGCGGGGGTCGGGATGAGCAGTTCTTC.

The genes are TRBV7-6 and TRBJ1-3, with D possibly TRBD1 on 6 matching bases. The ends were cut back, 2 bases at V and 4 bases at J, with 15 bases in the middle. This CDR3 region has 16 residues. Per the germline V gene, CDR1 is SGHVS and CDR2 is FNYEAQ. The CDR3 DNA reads TGTGCCAGCAGCTTAAGTACAGGGTTAGGCGGAAACACCATATATTTT. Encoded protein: CASSLSTGLGGNTIYF. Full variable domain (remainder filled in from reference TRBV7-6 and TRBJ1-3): GAGVSQSPRYKVTKRGQDVALRCDPISGHVSLYWYRQALGQGPEFLTYFNYEAQQDKSGLPNDRFSAERPEGSISTLTIQRTEQRDSAMYRCASSLSTGLGGNTIYFGEGSWLTVV.

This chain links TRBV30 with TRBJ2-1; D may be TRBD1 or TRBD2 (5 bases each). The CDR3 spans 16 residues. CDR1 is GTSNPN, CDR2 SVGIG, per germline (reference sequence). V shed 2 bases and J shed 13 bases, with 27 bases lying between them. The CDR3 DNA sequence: TGTGCCTGGAGTTTGGCGGGCAGGGCAGCCACCCGTACACAGTTCTTC. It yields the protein CAWSLAGRAATRTQFF.

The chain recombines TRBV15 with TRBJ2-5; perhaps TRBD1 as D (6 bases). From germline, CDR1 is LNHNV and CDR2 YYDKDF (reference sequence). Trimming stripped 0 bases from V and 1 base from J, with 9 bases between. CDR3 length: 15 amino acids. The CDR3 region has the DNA TGTGCCACCAGCAGAGATAGGGGGACCCAAGAGACCCAGTACTTC. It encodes CATSRDRGTQETQYF.

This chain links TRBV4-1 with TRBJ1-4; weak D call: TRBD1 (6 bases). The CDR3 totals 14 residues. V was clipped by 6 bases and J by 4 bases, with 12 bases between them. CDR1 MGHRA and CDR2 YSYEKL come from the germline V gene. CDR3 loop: CASSLGQYNEKLFF. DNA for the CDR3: TGCGCCAGCAGTCTCGGACAGTATAATGAAAAACTGTTTTTT.

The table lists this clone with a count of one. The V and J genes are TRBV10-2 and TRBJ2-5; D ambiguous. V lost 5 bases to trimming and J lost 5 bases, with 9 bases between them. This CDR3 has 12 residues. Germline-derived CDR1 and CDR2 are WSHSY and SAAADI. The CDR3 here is CASSPGSETQYF. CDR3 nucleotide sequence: TGCGCCAGCAGTCCTGGTTCCGAGACCCAGTACTTC.

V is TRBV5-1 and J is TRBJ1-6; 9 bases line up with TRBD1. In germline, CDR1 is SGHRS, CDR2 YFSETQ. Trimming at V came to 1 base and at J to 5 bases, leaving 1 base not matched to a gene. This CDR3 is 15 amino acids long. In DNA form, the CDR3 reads TGCGCCAGCAGCTTGTGGGACAGGGATAATTCACCCCTCCACTTT. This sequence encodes CASSLWDRDNSPLHF.

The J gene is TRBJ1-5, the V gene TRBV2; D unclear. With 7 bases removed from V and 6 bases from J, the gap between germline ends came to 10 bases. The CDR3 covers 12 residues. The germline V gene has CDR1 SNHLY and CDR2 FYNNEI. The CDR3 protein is CASMMRGQPQHF. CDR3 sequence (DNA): TGTGCCAGCATGATGCGGGGTCAGCCCCAGCATTTT.

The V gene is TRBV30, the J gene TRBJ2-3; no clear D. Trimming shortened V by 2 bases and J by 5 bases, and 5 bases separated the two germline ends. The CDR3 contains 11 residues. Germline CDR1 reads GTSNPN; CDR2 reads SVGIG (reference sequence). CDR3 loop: CAWSWRDTQYF. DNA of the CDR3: TGTGCCTGGAGTTGGAGAGATACGCAGTATTTT.

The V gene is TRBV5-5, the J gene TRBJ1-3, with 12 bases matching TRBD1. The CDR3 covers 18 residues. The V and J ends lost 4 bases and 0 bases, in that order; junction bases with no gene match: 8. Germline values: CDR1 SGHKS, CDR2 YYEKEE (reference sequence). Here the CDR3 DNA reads TGTGCCAGCAGCCGGGGACAGGGGGCGCGTAGCTCTGGAAACACCATATATTTT. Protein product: CASSRGQGARSSGNTIYF.

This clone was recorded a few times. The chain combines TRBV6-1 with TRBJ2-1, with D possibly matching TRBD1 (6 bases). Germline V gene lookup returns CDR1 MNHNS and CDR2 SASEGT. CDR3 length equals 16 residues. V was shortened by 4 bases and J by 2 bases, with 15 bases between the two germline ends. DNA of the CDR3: TGTGCCAGCAGTGTCCTAAGGGGGACAACCTACAATGAGCAGTTCTTC. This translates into CASSVLRGTTYNEQFF.

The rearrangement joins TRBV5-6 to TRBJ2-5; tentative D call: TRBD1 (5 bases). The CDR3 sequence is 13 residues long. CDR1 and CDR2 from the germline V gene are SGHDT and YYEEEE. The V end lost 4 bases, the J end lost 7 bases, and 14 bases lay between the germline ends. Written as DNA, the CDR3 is TGTGCCAGCAGCCGGACAAATGGGGCGACCCAGTACTTC. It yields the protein CASSRTNGATQYF. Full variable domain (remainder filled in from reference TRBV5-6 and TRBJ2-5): DAGVTQSPTHLIKTRGQQVTLRCSPKSGHDTVSWYQQALGQGPQFIFQYYEEEERQRGNFPDRFSGHQFPNYSSELNVNALLLGDSALYLCASSRTNGATQYFGPGTRLLVL.

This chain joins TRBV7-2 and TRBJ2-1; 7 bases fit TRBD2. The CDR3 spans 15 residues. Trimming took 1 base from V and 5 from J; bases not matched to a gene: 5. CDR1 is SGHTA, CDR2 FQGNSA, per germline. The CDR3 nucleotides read TGTGCCAGCAGCTTAGGGGGGGGAGGCGACAATGAGCAGTTCTTC. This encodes CASSLGGGGDNEQFF.

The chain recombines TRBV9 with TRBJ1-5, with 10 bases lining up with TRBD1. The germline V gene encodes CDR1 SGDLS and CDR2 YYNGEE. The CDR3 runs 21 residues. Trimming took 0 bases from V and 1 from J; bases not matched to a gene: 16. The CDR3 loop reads CASSVAGTRQGALRSNQPQHF. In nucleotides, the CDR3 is TGTGCCAGCAGCGTAGCGGGGACGAGACAGGGGGCTTTGAGGAGCAATCAGCCCCAGCATTTT.

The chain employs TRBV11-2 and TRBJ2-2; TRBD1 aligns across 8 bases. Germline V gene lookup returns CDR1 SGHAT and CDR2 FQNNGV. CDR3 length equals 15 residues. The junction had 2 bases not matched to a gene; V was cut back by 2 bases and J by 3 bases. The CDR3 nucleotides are TGTGCCAGCAGCTTACAGGGGGCGGACACCGGGGAGCTGTTTTTT. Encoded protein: CASSLQGADTGELFF.

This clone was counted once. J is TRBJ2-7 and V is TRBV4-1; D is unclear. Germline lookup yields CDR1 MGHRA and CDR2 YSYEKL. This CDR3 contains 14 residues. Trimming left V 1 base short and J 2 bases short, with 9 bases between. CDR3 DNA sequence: TGCGCCAGCAGCCAAGCAGAAAGGGCCTACGAGCAGTACTTC. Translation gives CASSQAERAYEQYF.

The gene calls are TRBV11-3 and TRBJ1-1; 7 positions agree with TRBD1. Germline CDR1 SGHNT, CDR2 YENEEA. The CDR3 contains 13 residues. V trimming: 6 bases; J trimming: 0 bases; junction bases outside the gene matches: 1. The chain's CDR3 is CASRTGMNTEAFF. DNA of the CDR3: TGTGCCAGCAGGACAGGGATGAACACTGAAGCTTTCTTT. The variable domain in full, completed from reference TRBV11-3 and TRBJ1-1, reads EAGVVQSPRYKIIEKKQPVAFWCNPISGHNTLYWYLQNLGQGPELLIRYENEEAVDDSQLPKDRFSAERLKGVDSTLKIQPAELGDSAVYLCASRTGMNTEAFFGQGTRLTVV.

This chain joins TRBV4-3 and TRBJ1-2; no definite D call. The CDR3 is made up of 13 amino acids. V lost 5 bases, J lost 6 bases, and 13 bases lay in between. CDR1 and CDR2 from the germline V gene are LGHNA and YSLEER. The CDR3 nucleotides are TGCGCCAGCAGCGTGCAGTCCGGGGATGGCTACACCTTC. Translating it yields CASSVQSGDGYTF.

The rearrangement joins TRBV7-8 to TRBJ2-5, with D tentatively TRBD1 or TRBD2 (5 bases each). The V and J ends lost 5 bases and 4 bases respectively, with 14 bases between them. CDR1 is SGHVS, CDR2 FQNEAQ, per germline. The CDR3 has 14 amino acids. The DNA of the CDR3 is TGTGCCAGCAGCGCCGGGACCTGGGGAGAGACCCAGTACTTC. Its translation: CASSAGTWGETQYF. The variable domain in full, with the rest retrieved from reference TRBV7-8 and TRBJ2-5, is GAGVSQSPRYKVAKRGQDVALRCDPISGHVSLFWYQQALGQGPEFLTYFQNEAQLDKSGLPSDRFFAERPEGSVSTLKIQRTQQEDSAVYLCASSAGTWGETQYFGPGTRLLVL.

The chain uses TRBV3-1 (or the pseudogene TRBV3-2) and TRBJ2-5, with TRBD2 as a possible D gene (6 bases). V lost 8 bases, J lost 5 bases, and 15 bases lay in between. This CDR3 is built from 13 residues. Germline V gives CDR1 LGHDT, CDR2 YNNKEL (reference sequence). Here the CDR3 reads CASGIRAGETQYF. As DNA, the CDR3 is TGTGCCAGCGGGATTAGGGCGGGGGAGACCCAGTACTTC.

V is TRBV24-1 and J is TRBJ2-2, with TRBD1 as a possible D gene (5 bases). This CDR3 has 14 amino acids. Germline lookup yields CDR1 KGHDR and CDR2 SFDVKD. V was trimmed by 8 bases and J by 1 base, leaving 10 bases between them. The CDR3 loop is CATKDTRNTGELFF. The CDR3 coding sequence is TGTGCCACCAAGGACACTCGGAACACCGGGGAGCTGTTTTTT.

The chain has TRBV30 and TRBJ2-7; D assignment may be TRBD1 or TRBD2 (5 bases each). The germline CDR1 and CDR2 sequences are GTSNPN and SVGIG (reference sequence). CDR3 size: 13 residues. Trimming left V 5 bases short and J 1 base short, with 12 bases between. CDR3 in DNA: TGTGCCTGGGGGACGGGGACGTCCTACGAGCAGTACTTC. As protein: CAWGTGTSYEQYF.

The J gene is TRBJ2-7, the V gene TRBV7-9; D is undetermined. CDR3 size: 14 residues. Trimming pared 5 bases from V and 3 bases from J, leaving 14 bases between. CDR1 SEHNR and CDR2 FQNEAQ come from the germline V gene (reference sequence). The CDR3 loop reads CASSPVDFRYEQYF. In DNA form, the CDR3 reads TGTGCCAGCAGCCCCGTCGACTTCCGCTACGAGCAGTACTTC.

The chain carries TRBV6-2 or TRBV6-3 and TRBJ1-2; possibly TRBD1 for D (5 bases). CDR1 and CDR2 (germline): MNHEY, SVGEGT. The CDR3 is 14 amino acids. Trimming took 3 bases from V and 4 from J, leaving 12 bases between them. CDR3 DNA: TGTGCCAGCAGTTATGCGGGGACGGCCTATGGCTACACCTTC. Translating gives CASSYAGTAYGYTF.

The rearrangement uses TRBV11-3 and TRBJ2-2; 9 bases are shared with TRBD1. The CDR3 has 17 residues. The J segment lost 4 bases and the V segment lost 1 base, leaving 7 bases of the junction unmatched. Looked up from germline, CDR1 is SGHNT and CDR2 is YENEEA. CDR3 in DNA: TGTGCCAGCAGCTTAGGGACAGGGGCCGCTGGCACCGGGGAGCTGTTTTTT. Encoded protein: CASSLGTGAAGTGELFF.

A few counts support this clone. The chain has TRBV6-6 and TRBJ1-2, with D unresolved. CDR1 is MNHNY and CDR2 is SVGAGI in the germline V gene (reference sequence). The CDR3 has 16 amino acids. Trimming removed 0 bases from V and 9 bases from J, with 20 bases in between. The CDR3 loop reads CASSYSGPTDVTSYTF. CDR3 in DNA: TGTGCCAGCAGTTACTCGGGTCCCACAGACGTTACTAGCTACACCTTC.

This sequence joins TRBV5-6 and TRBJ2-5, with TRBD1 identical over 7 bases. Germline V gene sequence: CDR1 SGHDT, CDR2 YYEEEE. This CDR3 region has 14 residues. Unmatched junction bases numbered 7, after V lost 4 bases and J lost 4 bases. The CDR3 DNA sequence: TGTGCCAGCAGCCACCGACAGGGTCCAGAGACCCAGTACTTC. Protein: CASSHRQGPETQYF.

CDR3 coding DNA: TGCGCCAGCAGCCCCACAGGCAGCACAGATACGCAGTATTTT. This sequence encodes CASSPTGSTDTQYF. The J gene is TRBJ2-3, the V gene TRBV5-1; D is possibly TRBD1 (5 bases). Trimming cost V 4 bases and J 0 bases, with 9 bases left between them. CDR1 SGHRS and CDR2 YFSETQ come from the germline V gene. The CDR3 length is 14 residues.